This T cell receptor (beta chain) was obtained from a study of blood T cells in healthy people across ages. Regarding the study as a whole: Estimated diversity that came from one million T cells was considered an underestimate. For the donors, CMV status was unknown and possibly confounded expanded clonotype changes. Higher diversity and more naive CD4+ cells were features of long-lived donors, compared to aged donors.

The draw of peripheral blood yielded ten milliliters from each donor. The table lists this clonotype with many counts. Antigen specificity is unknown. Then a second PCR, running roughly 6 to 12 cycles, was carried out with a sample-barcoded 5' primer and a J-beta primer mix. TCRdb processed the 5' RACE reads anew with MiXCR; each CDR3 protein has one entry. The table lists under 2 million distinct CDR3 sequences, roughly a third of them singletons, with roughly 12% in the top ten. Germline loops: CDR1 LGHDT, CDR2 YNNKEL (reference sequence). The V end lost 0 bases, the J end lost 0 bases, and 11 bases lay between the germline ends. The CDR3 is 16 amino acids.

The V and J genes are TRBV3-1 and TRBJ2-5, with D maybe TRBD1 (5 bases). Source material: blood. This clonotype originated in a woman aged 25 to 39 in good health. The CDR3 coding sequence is TGTGCCAGCAGCCAAGATGGCACAGGTAACCAAGAGACCCAGTACTTC. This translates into CASSQDGTGNQETQYF.